This entry concerns a single TCR beta chain. The antigen remains undetermined. These data belong to a study of identifying expanded T cells in peripheral blood. V was cut by 5 bases and J by 3 bases, with 10 bases left in between. The length of the CDR3 is 14 residues. Germline V CDR1 and CDR2: LNHDA, SQIVND (reference sequence). Repertoires were generated with immunoSEQ multiplex PCR, while TCRdb's copy carries only in-frame clones and drops some. The sample consists of roughly 82,000 clones, roughly 81% of them appearing once. Study conclusions and caveats: Approximately 2-week clone count variance significantly increased as total template count grew.

The rearrangement uses TRBV19 and TRBJ1-4; unclear D gene. The clonotype originates from a person aged 18-70 years in good health. Source material: blood. CDR3 bases: TGTGCCAGTAGTCTGCCAGAGGCTAATGAAAAACTGTTTTTT. It codes for CASSLPEANEKLFF.